This is a list of T cell receptor beta chains from one sample in a study of Tregs in tolerant kidney transplant recipients. The table came from immunoSEQ multiplex PCR; TCRdb's copy has only in-frame clones and leaves some out. The profile shows about 240,000 clones, about four fifths of them singletons. The sample was CD4+ T cells from blood. The receptors were sampled from a human donor in good health. Each CDR3 is given without its conserved first and last residue.

V gene,CDR3 protein
TRBV11-2,ASSLPGRGYEQY
TRBV7-3,ASSLTPGLATSNEQF
TRBV10-1,ASSDPGRGYTGELF
TRBV15,ATSRDIRDRGQSDNEQF
TRBV6-6,ASSSNAAVYEQY
TRBV11-3,ASSSVNTEAF
TRBV6-5,ASSYSRVLSGNTIY
TRBV5-1,ASRVTSQVSEQY
TRBV7-9,ASSLNLYQETQY
TRBV19,ASSIIAGGQPQH
TRBV30,AWANRDRGKYEQY
TRBV19,ASAGQGASNEQY
TRBV29-1,SAQNTEAF
TRBV19,ASSSAEGYT
TRBV14,ASSQERETQY
TRBV7-8,ASSLGEGVWGIQY
TRBV5-8,ASSLGGLAAKETQY
TRBV5-5,ASSFRPDTQY
TRBV6-1,ASSDRGYEQY
TRBV11-3,ASSLDSGEQF
TRBV19,ASRSQLNTEAF
TRBV18,ASRGGNTEAF
TRBV11-2,ASSHPLQGVDSPLH
TRBV6-5,ASSYGRTWAKNIQY
TRBV7-9,ASNFDRFNYEQY
TRBV29-1,SALYRGKIPGYT
TRBV10-3,AISALDSYEQY
TRBV11-2,ASSLTGAGGAYEQY
TRBV5-6,ASSPTGLPGYGYT
TRBV2,ASILSGRGDTQY
TRBV5-8,ASSWGHTEAF
TRBV2,ASSVGQGPGYT
TRBV4-2,ASSRNSYEKLF
TRBV18,ASSPGLAVTDTQY
TRBV6-1,ASSEQGGNQPQH
TRBV7-3,ASRTTEGQLTDTQY
TRBV27,ASSLRGGPYEQY
TRBV19,ASSIFRGDQPQH
TRBV6-5,ASSYSALRPQH
TRBV30,AWRRTGGASGYT